This T cell receptor beta chain was documented in a study of shared clonotypes between healthy human individuals. Assay: immunoSEQ multiplex PCR; the TCRdb copy retains only in-frame clones and omits some. The table records hundreds of thousands of clones, 90% to 97% of them present only once. As defined, naive CD8 cells were CD45RO-negative and positively selected for CCR7, with terminally differentiated effector memory CD45RA+ cells excluded. This receptor was obtained from a woman under 40 in good health. The specimen sequenced was naive CD8+ T cells sorted from blood.

This CDR3 reads CASSTTGLPDTQYF. The CDR3 nucleotides are TGTGCCAGCTCTACGACTGGGCTCCCAGATACGCAGTATTTT. The genes are TRBV27 and TRBJ2-3; no clear D. The CDR3 loop spans 14 amino acids. Trimming cost V 8 bases and J 4 bases, with 16 bases left between them. Germline loops: CDR1 MNHEY, CDR2 SMNVEV (reference sequence).